These 20 T cell receptor beta chains share one sample of origin, sequenced in a study of cytomegalovirus exposure and HLA in healthy donors. Vbeta (60) and Jbeta (13) primers were used in the PCR. The repertoire was sequenced with immunoSEQ multiplex PCR; TCRdb's copy has only in-frame clones and lacks some. The sample holds fewer than 120,000 clones, approximately 83% seen once. Sequenced: PBMCs. The receptors were sampled from a man aged 35 to 55 in good health and CMV-seronegative.

The sample holds one count of this clone. The rearrangement links TRBV27 to TRBJ2-5; no definite D call. From germline, CDR1 is MNHEY and CDR2 SMNVEV (reference sequence). This CDR3 region has 13 residues. V gave up 5 bases and J gave up 6 bases, with 13 bases separating them. As DNA, the CDR3 is TGTGCCAGCAGTCCCGCCGTGAGAAAGACCCAGTACTTC. This codes for CASSPAVRKTQYF.

CDR3 region: CSVVDPQNYGYTF. The CDR3 DNA follows: TGCAGCGTTGTCGATCCCCAGAACTATGGCTACACCTTC. V is TRBV29-1 and J is TRBJ1-2; D gene unclear. CDR3 size: 13 residues. Germline V CDR1 and CDR2: SQVTM, ANQGSEA. V shed 4 bases and J shed 2 bases, with 11 bases lying between them.

This clone was picked up a small number of times. The chain uses TRBV6-5 and TRBJ2-3; 8 positions match TRBD2. The CDR3 loop spans 14 amino acids. Per the germline V gene, CDR1 is MNHEY and CDR2 is SVGAGI. Trimming cost V 5 bases and J 5 bases; bases outside gene matches: 6. CDR3 region: CASSRAGVGDTQYF. DNA of the CDR3: TGTGCCAGCAGTCGAGCGGGGGTGGGAGATACGCAGTATTTT.

The table lists this clone with a few counts. The rearrangement uses TRBV6-6 and TRBJ1-1, with D unresolved. This CDR3 has 13 residues. Per germline, CDR1 MNHNY and CDR2 SVGAGI (reference sequence). V lost 5 bases and J 9 bases, leaving 16 bases between the germline ends. CDR3 DNA sequence: TGTGCCAGCAGTCCGGGTCGTGAGTCGCAAGCTTTCTTT. Encoded protein: CASSPGRESQAFF.

This chain joins TRBV7-9 and TRBJ2-7, with TRBD1 as a possible D gene (5 bases). The CDR3 spans 15 residues. V was clipped by 7 bases and J by 0 bases, with 16 bases between them. In germline, CDR1 is SEHNR, CDR2 FQNEAQ (reference sequence). The CDR3 here is CASTPVPGPSYEQYF. CDR3 DNA sequence: TGTGCCAGCACCCCCGTCCCAGGGCCCTCCTACGAGCAGTACTTC.

The chain uses TRBV5-6 and TRBJ2-7; 9 bases fit TRBD1. Germline CDR1 and CDR2: SGHDT and YYEEEE. The CDR3 consists of 14 residues. V trimming: 4 bases; J trimming: 1 base; junction bases outside the gene matches: 3. The CDR3 sequence: CASSRTGVSYEQYF. The DNA of the CDR3 is TGTGCCAGCAGCCGGACAGGGGTGTCCTACGAGCAGTACTTC.

On this clone itself: Other DNA sequences within the sample encode an identical CDR3. The gene calls are TRBV6-5 and TRBJ2-7; 8 nucleotides match TRBD1. The CDR3 consists of 15 residues. Germline V gene lookup returns CDR1 MNHEY and CDR2 SVGAGI. V shed 2 bases, J shed 3 bases, and the junction held 6 bases outside the gene matches. The CDR3, as DNA: TGTGCCAGCAGTTACGGAGGACAGGGAGACTACGAGCAGTACTTC. Its translation is CASSYGGQGDYEQYF.

The CDR3: CASSFGGFTDTQYF. For the CDR3, the DNA is TGTGCCAGCAGTTTCGGGGGATTCACAGATACGCAGTATTTT. V and J are TRBV28 and TRBJ2-3; D is perhaps TRBD2 (6 bases). Germline V gene sequence: CDR1 MDHEN, CDR2 SYDVKM. Trimming removed 3 bases from V and 2 bases from J, with 9 bases in between. CDR3 length equals 14 residues.

This rearrangement joins TRBV19 to TRBJ2-4, with unresolved D. This CDR3 is 15 amino acids long. Per germline, CDR1 LNHDA and CDR2 SQIVND (reference sequence). Trimming took off 2 bases at V and 6 bases at J, with 14 bases between the two ends. Written as DNA, the CDR3 is TGTGCCAGTAGTATAAACCAGAACCCAAGAAACATTCAGTACTTC. The encoded protein is CASSINQNPRNIQYF.

This clone has only a few counts. The genes are TRBV6-5 and TRBJ1-4; 7 bases map to TRBD1. The length of the CDR3 is 13 residues. V lost 10 bases, J lost 8 bases, and 10 bases stayed unmatched. From germline, CDR1 is MNHEY and CDR2 SVGAGI. The CDR3 sequence: CATRQGSGEKLFF. CDR3 coding DNA: TGTGCCACCAGACAGGGATCTGGGGAAAAACTGTTTTTT.

The genes are TRBV7-6 and TRBJ1-4; 10 nucleotides line up with TRBD1. V lost 10 bases, J lost 8 bases, and 16 bases stayed unmatched. The CDR3 covers 16 residues. CDR1 is SGHVS and CDR2 is FNYEAQ in the germline V gene. CDR3 DNA: TGTGCCATTGGGTCCGGACAGGGGGTTGGGGACGAAAAACTGTTTTTT. Its translation: CAIGSGQGVGDEKLFF.

This chain joins TRBV18 and TRBJ2-7; D is undetermined. The V end was cut by 2 bases, the J end by 6 bases, with 14 bases between. Germline CDR1 and CDR2: KGHSH and LQKENI. There are 14 residues in the CDR3. In nucleotides, the CDR3 is TGTGCCAGCTCACCATCTCGAATTAGTGCCGAGCAGTACTTC. It translates to CASSPSRISAEQYF.

The V and J genes are TRBV30 and TRBJ1-1; 9 bases match TRBD1. Germline-derived CDR1 and CDR2 are GTSNPN and SVGIG (reference sequence). The CDR3 loop spans 17 amino acids. After removal of 0 bases from V and 1 base from J, the junction contained 9 bases not matched to a gene. CDR3: CAWSVPPGQGPNTEAFF. Here the CDR3 DNA reads TGTGCCTGGAGTGTACCCCCGGGACAGGGCCCGAACACTGAAGCTTTCTTT.

Concerning this clone itself: Here the CDR3 omits its conserved ending phenylalanine or tryptophan, so a read error is the likely source. The chain links TRBV7-2 to TRBJ1-5, with D unclear. CDR1 is SGHTA, CDR2 FQGNSA, per germline. V was clipped by 2 bases and J by 0 bases, with 8 bases between them. The CDR3 loop spans 15 amino acids. As DNA, the CDR3 is TGTGCCAGCAGCTTACGTGAAGCTAGCAATCAGCCCCAGCATGTT. Translating it yields CASSLREASNQPQHV.

V and J are TRBV30 and TRBJ1-5, with 10 bases fitting TRBD1. Trimming at V came to 3 bases and at J to 6 bases, leaving 5 bases not matched to a gene. The CDR3 runs to 14 residues. Germline CDR1 is GTSNPN and CDR2 is SVGIG (reference sequence). DNA of the CDR3: TGTGCCTGGAGCGACAGGGGGCGAAGTCAGCCCCAGCATTTT. Protein: CAWSDRGRSQPQHF.

This clone has just a few counts. This chain uses TRBV7-6 with TRBJ2-2, with 9 bases that match TRBD1. The junction had 9 bases not matched to a gene; V was cut back by 3 bases and J by 4 bases. The CDR3 sequence is 17 residues long. Germline assignment: CDR1 SGHVS and CDR2 FNYEAQ. The CDR3 sequence is CASSLEGQGWSTGELFF. CDR3 DNA sequence: TGTGCCAGCAGCTTGGAGGGACAGGGATGGAGCACCGGGGAGCTGTTTTTT.

The V gene is TRBV6-5, the J gene TRBJ1-2; the D is unclear. The CDR3 covers 15 residues. The V gene's germline CDR1 is MNHEY and CDR2 SVGAGI. The V end lost 4 bases, the J end lost 6 bases, and 18 bases lay between the germline ends. As DNA, the CDR3 is TGTGCCAGCAGTTCCGGGAGGGCAAATCCTGATGGCTACACCTTC. Residues: CASSSGRANPDGYTF.

The rearrangement uses TRBV6-1 and TRBJ1-2; 10 nucleotides align to TRBD1. CDR1 MNHNS and CDR2 SASEGT come from the germline V gene. The V and J ends lost 3 bases and 7 bases, in that order; junction bases with no gene match: 8. The CDR3 contains 15 residues. CDR3: CASSDRQGQGSGYTF. Here the CDR3 DNA reads TGTGCCAGCAGTGACCGCCAGGGACAGGGGAGTGGCTACACCTTC.

This chain uses TRBV2 with TRBJ1-6; D is unresolved. Trimming left V 4 bases short and J 9 bases short, with 13 bases between. Germline V lookup: CDR1 SNHLY, CDR2 FYNNEI. The CDR3 is made up of 14 amino acids. The CDR3 nucleotides read TGTGCCAGCAGTGTAGCCGAAACGGGTTCACCCCTCCACTTT. Its translation: CASSVAETGSPLHF.

This clone has only one observation. The V gene is TRBV2, the J gene TRBJ2-3; D may be TRBD2 (5 bases). Germline values: CDR1 SNHLY, CDR2 FYNNEI. Trimming removed 6 bases from V and 5 bases from J, with 6 bases in between. The CDR3 runs to 11 residues. The CDR3 reads CASRSGDTQYF. The CDR3 nucleotides read TGTGCCAGCAGAAGCGGAGATACGCAGTATTTT.